Listed here are 25 T cell receptor beta chains from one sample, sequenced in a study of identical twins. A single record per CDR3 protein comes from TCRdb applying MiXCR to the 5' RACE reads. Altogether hundreds of thousands of distinct CDR3 sequences are present, 8.6% being singletons, with the ten largest covering 0.85% to 1%. The same data also went into a second study, on yellow fever vaccine responses in identical twins.

Sample: PBMCs. The receptors here all came from a woman between 18 and 29 years old in good health.

This chain uses TRBV12-3 or TRBV12-4 with TRBJ1-2; D unclear. Trimming pared 7 bases from V and 5 bases from J, leaving 11 bases between. The CDR3 extends over 12 amino acids. CDR3 loop: CASTLIGYGYTF. CDR3 sequence (DNA): TGTGCCAGCACCCTGATCGGGTATGGCTACACCTTC.

The sample holds many counts of this clonotype. The rearrangement joins TRBV6-1 to TRBJ1-3, with 8 bases fitting TRBD1. Germline CDR1 and CDR2: MNHNS and SASEGT. There are 15 residues in the CDR3. The J segment lost 2 bases and the V segment lost 4 bases, leaving 4 bases of the junction unmatched. The CDR3 coding sequence is TGTGCCAGCAGTGGATCAGGGGGCACTGGAAACACCATATATTTT. Translated: CASSGSGGTGNTIYF.

The sample holds a few counts of this clonotype. The chain is built from TRBV7-8 and TRBJ2-2; 7 positions agree with TRBD2. CDR1 and CDR2 (germline): SGHVS, FQNEAQ. This CDR3 has 14 residues. V lost 7 bases, J lost 4 bases, and 6 bases stayed unmatched. The CDR3 DNA reads TGTGCCAGCAACTCGGGGAGGGCCACCGGGGAGCTGTTTTTT. This translates into CASNSGRATGELFF.

The CDR3 is CASSPYTTDTQYF. The CDR3 nucleotides are TGTGCCAGCTCACCGTACACCACAGATACGCAGTATTTT. The rearrangement joins TRBV18 to TRBJ2-3; D uncertain. CDR1 KGHSH and CDR2 LQKENI come from the germline V gene. Trimming removed 3 bases at V and 2 bases at J, with 6 bases between. There are 13 residues in the CDR3.

This clonotype has at least ten counts. The V and J genes are TRBV5-1 and TRBJ2-2; 9 bases align to TRBD2. J gave up 2 bases and V 4 bases, and 3 bases lay outside the gene matches. Looked up from germline, CDR1 is SGHRS and CDR2 is YFSETQ. The CDR3 consists of 15 residues. The CDR3 here is CASSDSGGNTGELFF. DNA for the CDR3: TGCGCCAGCAGCGATAGCGGGGGAAACACCGGGGAGCTGTTTTTT. Using reference TRBV5-1 and TRBJ2-2 for the parts outside the CDR3, the full variable domain is KAGVTQTPRYLIKTRGQQVTLSCSPISGHRSVSWYQQTPGQGLQFLFEYFSETQRNKGNFPGRFSGRQFSNSRSEMNVSTLELGDSALYLCASSDSGGNTGELFFGEGSRLTVL.

This chain joins TRBV7-2 and TRBJ2-7; 7 positions match TRBD1. The germline gives CDR1 SGHTA, CDR2 FQGNSA. The J segment lost 2 bases and the V segment lost 5 bases, leaving 9 bases of the junction unmatched. This CDR3 has 15 amino acids. The CDR3 loop is CASSPPDRAPYEQYF. The CDR3 DNA follows: TGTGCCAGCAGCCCTCCCGACAGGGCCCCCTACGAGCAGTACTTC. Full variable domain (missing parts from reference TRBV7-2 and TRBJ2-7): GAGVSQSPSNKVTEKGKDVELRCDPISGHTALYWYRQSLGQGLEFLIYFQGNSAPDKSGLPSDRFSAERTGGSVSTLTIQRTQQEDSAVYLCASSPPDRAPYEQYFGPGTRLTVT.

The chain recombines TRBV3-1 with TRBJ2-2; no firm D call. Germline-derived CDR1 and CDR2 are LGHDT and YNNKEL (reference sequence). The V end lost 5 bases, the J end lost 5 bases, and 15 bases lay between the germline ends. The length of the CDR3 is 15 residues. CDR3 DNA sequence: TGTGCCAGCAGCTATCCAGGAGAAGGGACCGGGGAGCTGTTTTTT. It yields the protein CASSYPGEGTGELFF.

This clonotype was counted only a few times. The chain links TRBV5-6 to TRBJ1-5; TRBD1 aligns across 7 bases. After removal of 3 bases from V and 4 bases from J, the junction contained 13 bases not matched to a gene. CDR1 SGHDT and CDR2 YYEEEE come from the germline V gene. The CDR3 length is 17 residues. CDR3 nucleotide sequence: TGTGCCAGCAGCTCCCGTGAACAGGGGACTGAAAATCAGCCCCAGCATTTT. It yields the protein CASSSREQGTENQPQHF.

This clonotype occurred a few times. V is TRBV5-1 and J is TRBJ1-2; D perhaps matches TRBD1 (6 bases). Germline CDR1 SGHRS, CDR2 YFSETQ. This CDR3 is 14 amino acids long. V lost 0 bases and J lost 4, with 10 bases in between. For the CDR3, the DNA is TGCGCCAGCAGCTTGGAACGGACAGTCTATGGCTACACCTTC. Its protein product is CASSLERTVYGYTF.

This rearrangement joins TRBV7-9 to TRBJ2-1, with TRBD2 matching over 9 bases. Germline-derived CDR1 and CDR2 are SEHNR and FQNEAQ (reference sequence). Unmatched junction bases numbered 3, after V lost 0 bases and J lost 9 bases. The CDR3 contains 14 residues. The CDR3 DNA sequence: TGTGCCAGCAGCTTAGCTCTAGCGGGGCCTGAGCAGTTCTTC. This codes for CASSLALAGPEQFF. Looking up the rest from reference TRBV7-9 and TRBJ2-1 gives the full variable domain: DTGVSQNPRHKITKRGQNVTFRCDPISEHNRLYWYRQTLGQGPEFLTYFQNEAQLEKSRLLSDRFSAERPKGSFSTLEIQRTEQGDSAMYLCASSLALAGPEQFFGPGTRLTVL.

The chain employs TRBV12-3 or TRBV12-4 and TRBJ2-1; TRBD2 agrees at 7 bases. The ends lost 7 bases at V and 3 bases at J; junction bases unmatched: 3. CDR3 length: 13 residues. The CDR3 sequence: CASKKRDYNEQFF. CDR3 in DNA: TGTGCCAGCAAGAAGCGGGACTACAATGAGCAGTTCTTC.

This clonotype has ten or more counts. This chain uses TRBV7-9 with TRBJ2-3; D is perhaps TRBD2 (6 bases). The V gene lost 5 bases and the J gene lost 5 bases, with 17 bases spanning the gap. The CDR3 extends over 15 amino acids. Germline CDR1 is SEHNR and CDR2 is FQNEAQ (reference sequence). Here the CDR3 reads CASSRSTEGLDTQYF. The CDR3, as DNA: TGTGCCAGCAGCCGAAGTACGGAGGGATTAGATACGCAGTATTTT.

This clonotype was counted many times. This chain uses TRBV7-2 with TRBJ2-3; D is ambiguous. Trimming removed 5 bases at V and 0 bases at J, with 9 bases between. Germline CDR1 and CDR2: SGHTA and FQGNSA. The CDR3 is made up of 14 amino acids. The CDR3 sequence is CASSPTSSTDTQYF. CDR3 nucleotide sequence: TGTGCCAGCAGCCCAACCTCTAGCACAGATACGCAGTATTTT.

This rearrangement joins TRBV7-2 to TRBJ2-5; 16 bases are a match to TRBD2. The junction had 6 bases not matched to a gene; V was cut back by 5 bases and J by 3 bases. Germline assignment: CDR1 SGHTA and CDR2 FQGNSA. This CDR3 has 17 amino acids. CDR3: CASSRGTSGGVKETQYF. The CDR3 DNA reads TGTGCCAGCAGCAGAGGGACTAGCGGGGGGGTTAAAGAGACCCAGTACTTC.

V usage is TRBV20-1 and J usage is TRBJ2-7; 8 nucleotides line up with TRBD1. The V gene's germline CDR1 is DFQATT and CDR2 SNEGSKA (reference sequence). The ends lost 5 bases at V and 2 bases at J; junction bases unmatched: 8. This CDR3 comprises 14 residues. The CDR3 region is CSASDREVPYEQYF. The CDR3 nucleotides are TGCAGTGCTTCGGACAGGGAGGTCCCCTACGAGCAGTACTTC.

This sequence joins TRBV11-2 and TRBJ2-1, with 13 bases lining up with TRBD2. Trimming cost V 5 bases and J 2 bases; bases outside gene matches: 6. Germline CDR1 SGHAT, CDR2 FQNNGV. The CDR3 has 17 residues. CDR3 residues: CASSLQLAGGPYNEQFF. CDR3 nucleotides: TGTGCCAGCAGCCTCCAACTAGCGGGAGGGCCCTACAATGAGCAGTTCTTC.

In nucleotides, the CDR3 is TGTGCCAGCTCACCTCGGACAGGGGCCTCCACTAATGAAAAACTGTTTTTT. Translated, it gives CASSPRTGASTNEKLFF. J is TRBJ1-4 and V is TRBV18; 9 nucleotides align to TRBD1. The CDR3 is made up of 17 amino acids. The junction had 7 bases not matched to a gene; V was cut back by 3 bases and J by 2 bases. Per the germline V gene, CDR1 is KGHSH and CDR2 is LQKENI.

V usage is TRBV12-3 or TRBV12-4 and J usage is TRBJ2-1; tentative D call: TRBD2 (5 bases). This CDR3 spans 15 amino acids. The V gene lost 2 bases and the J gene lost 6 bases, with 14 bases spanning the gap. CDR3 bases: TGTGCCAGCAGTTTATCGGGGTACGCGGTCAATGAGCAGTTCTTC. Its translation is CASSLSGYAVNEQFF.

This clonotype was counted a few times. This chain joins TRBV20-1 and TRBJ2-7; D unresolved. The CDR3 is made up of 15 amino acids. CDR1 is DFQATT, CDR2 SNEGSKA, per germline (reference sequence). V lost 0 bases and J 0 bases, leaving 12 bases between the germline ends. CDR3 nucleotide sequence: TGCAGTGCTAGAGATCAAACAGAGTCCTCCTACGAGCAGTACTTC. Translated: CSARDQTESSYEQYF.

The rearrangement uses TRBV28 and TRBJ1-5; D perhaps matches TRBD1 (5 bases). Germline loops: CDR1 MDHEN, CDR2 SYDVKM. Trimming pared 3 bases from V and 2 bases from J, leaving 17 bases between. The CDR3 has 17 residues. CDR3 protein: CASSFPYRDVRNQPQHF. The CDR3 nucleotides read TGTGCCAGCAGTTTCCCCTACCGGGACGTACGCAATCAGCCCCAGCATTTT. Full variable domain (outside the CDR3, taken from reference TRBV28 and TRBJ1-5): DVKVTQSSRYLVKRTGEKVFLECVQDMDHENMFWYRQDPGLGLRLIYFSYDVKMKEKGDIPEGYSVSREKKERFSLILESASTNQTSMYLCASSFPYRDVRNQPQHFGDGTRLSIL.

The chain joins TRBV7-9 to TRBJ2-3, with D possibly matching TRBD1 (5 bases). CDR3 size: 13 residues. The germline gives CDR1 SEHNR, CDR2 FQNEAQ (reference sequence). V gave up 5 bases and J gave up 13 bases, with 19 bases separating them. The CDR3 is CASSPLQGFAEYF. The DNA of the CDR3 is TGTGCCAGCAGCCCACTCCAGGGCTTCGCTGAGTATTTT.

This clonotype has a count of ten or more. The chain is built from TRBV6-2 or TRBV6-3 and TRBJ2-1, with D perhaps TRBD1 or TRBD2 (6 bases each). The germline V gene has CDR1 MNHEY and CDR2 SVGEGT. The CDR3 has 15 amino acids. The ends were cut back, 7 bases at V and 6 bases at J, with 19 bases in the middle. Here the CDR3 reads CASTSPRKGGNEQFF. CDR3 nucleotide sequence: TGTGCCAGCACCTCCCCAAGGAAGGGGGGCAATGAGCAGTTCTTC.

Here the CDR3 reads CASSQEVSGGHSYNEQFF. CDR3 nucleotides: TGTGCCAGCAGCCAAGAAGTTAGCGGGGGGCACTCCTACAATGAGCAGTTCTTC. The gene calls are TRBV3-1 and TRBJ2-1; 10 nucleotides agree with TRBD2. The CDR3 sequence is 18 residues long. In germline, CDR1 is LGHDT, CDR2 YNNKEL (reference sequence). V dropped 0 bases and J dropped 0; count of bases not matched to a gene: 5.

This clonotype was seen only a few times. J is TRBJ1-2 and V is TRBV7-8, with D possibly being TRBD1 (6 bases). CDR1 SGHVS and CDR2 FQNEAQ come from the germline V gene. This CDR3 is built from 15 residues. V dropped 7 bases and J dropped 7 bases, with 22 bases sitting between them. The chain's CDR3 is CASILGGGRPGGYTF. In DNA, the CDR3 is TGTGCCAGCATCCTAGGGGGGGGCAGGCCGGGTGGCTACACCTTC.

This clonotype was seen a few times. The CDR3 coding sequence is TGTGCCAGCAGACACGAGCAGGGGAGCTATGGCTACACCTTC. This gives the protein CASRHEQGSYGYTF. The rearrangement joins TRBV12-3 or TRBV12-4 to TRBJ1-2, with a weak D call TRBD1 (6 bases). Between the trimmed V and J ends, which lost 6 bases and 4 bases, there was a span of 15 bases. The CDR3 contains 14 residues.